Each of the 13 T cell receptor beta chains below was sequenced from the same sample in a study of OX40 agonist ivuxolimab in advanced cancers. Method: immunoSEQ multiplex PCR; TCRdb's copy keeps in-frame clones and lacks some. The repertoire holds some 60,000 clones, with approximately 90% as singletons. The sequencing here drew on CD4+ or CD8+ T cells sorted from blood, taken in a trial of the OX40 agonist ivuxolimab. These receptors were obtained from an adult with an advanced solid tumor such as melanoma, head and neck, liver or kidney cancer.

The genes are TRBV5-1 and TRBJ2-6; 8 bases are shared with TRBD2. Per germline, CDR1 SGHRS and CDR2 YFSETQ. This CDR3 spans 16 amino acids. J gave up 3 bases and V 6 bases, and 8 bases lay outside the gene matches. CDR3 region: CASTPRGGGGANVLTF. The CDR3 nucleotides read TGCGCCAGCACCCCACGGGGGGGAGGTGGGGCCAACGTCCTGACTTTC.

This chain links TRBV5-1 with TRBJ2-1; D might be TRBD1 (5 bases). This CDR3 region has 15 residues. Trimming removed 0 bases at V and 0 bases at J, with 7 bases between. Germline V CDR1 and CDR2: SGHRS, YFSETQ. DNA for the CDR3: TGCGCCAGCAGCTTGGAAGGGGACTCCTACAATGAGCAGTTCTTC. Protein: CASSLEGDSYNEQFF.

J is TRBJ1-1 and V is TRBV28, with D uncertain. Trimming cost V 7 bases and J 1 base, with 13 bases left between them. CDR3 length: 14 residues. Germline values: CDR1 MDHEN, CDR2 SYDVKM. The CDR3 DNA reads as TGTGCCAGCATAGATAGGGCGGGGAACACTGAAGCTTTCTTT. It translates to CASIDRAGNTEAFF.

The rearrangement links TRBV10-3 to TRBJ2-7; D remains ambiguous. The length of the CDR3 is 13 residues. Trimming removed 0 bases at V and 6 bases at J, with 9 bases between. CDR1 and CDR2 (germline): ENHRY, SYGVKD. CDR3 sequence reads: CAISESPIREQYF. Written as DNA, the CDR3 is TGTGCCATCAGTGAGTCGCCGATCCGCGAGCAGTACTTC.

The gene calls are TRBV7-9 and TRBJ1-2; 10 positions agree with TRBD1. This CDR3 has 14 residues. Trimming cost V 5 bases and J 6 bases; bases outside gene matches: 6. Germline CDR1 SEHNR, CDR2 FQNEAQ (reference sequence). The CDR3 DNA reads TGTGCCAGCAGCAGGGACAGGGGAGTCAATGGCTACACCTTC. This gives the protein CASSRDRGVNGYTF.

The chain joins TRBV7-3 to TRBJ2-1; D gene unclear. From germline, CDR1 is SGHTA and CDR2 FQGTGA. V was clipped by 0 bases and J by 9 bases, with 9 bases between them. The CDR3 has 13 amino acids. The CDR3: CASSLTLPSEQFF. The CDR3 DNA is TGTGCCAGCAGCTTAACGCTCCCCTCTGAGCAGTTCTTC.

V usage is TRBV6-5 and J usage is TRBJ2-7, with 11 nucleotides matching TRBD1. This CDR3 region has 15 residues. From germline, CDR1 is MNHEY and CDR2 SVGAGI. V shed 2 bases, J shed 4 bases, and the junction held 4 bases outside the gene matches. The CDR3, as DNA: TGTGCCAGCAGTTACATGGGACAGGGGGAATACGAGCAGTACTTC. As protein: CASSYMGQGEYEQYF.

The rearrangement links TRBV9 to TRBJ1-1; no clear D. The CDR3 runs 11 residues. Per germline, CDR1 SGDLS and CDR2 YYNGEE. Trimming cost V 1 base and J 11 bases, with 9 bases left between them. CDR3: CASSVPLGAFF. CDR3 DNA sequence: TGTGCCAGCAGCGTACCCCTGGGGGCTTTCTTT.

In DNA, the CDR3 is TGTGCCACCAGCAGAGTAGATACGGAGACCCAGTACTTC. It translates to CATSRVDTETQYF. This rearrangement joins TRBV15 to TRBJ2-5; D uncertain. The V end was cut by 1 base, the J end by 5 bases, with 8 bases between. Germline CDR1 reads LNHNV; CDR2 reads YYDKDF (reference sequence). This CDR3 spans 13 amino acids.

The chain carries TRBV29-1 and TRBJ2-1, with 8 bases matching TRBD2. Germline V CDR1 and CDR2: SQVTM, ANQGSEA. V dropped 4 bases and J dropped 6; count of bases not matched to a gene: 8. CDR3 length: 14 residues. The CDR3 nucleotides read TGCAGCGTTGCTTGGCGGGGGGCCTCCAATGAGCAGTTCTTC. Encoded protein: CSVAWRGASNEQFF.

The chain carries TRBV7-2 and TRBJ2-1, with D possibly being TRBD2 (6 bases). With 5 bases removed from V and 4 bases from J, the gap between germline ends came to 18 bases. CDR3 length: 16 residues. CDR1 and CDR2 from the germline V gene are SGHTA and FQGNSA. The CDR3 bases are TGTGCCAGCAGCGCTGGGCCCCCGGAGGGGTACAATGAGCAGTTCTTC. Translated: CASSAGPPEGYNEQFF.

The chain couples TRBV19 to TRBJ1-2; D is uncertain. The CDR3 is 14 residues long. Between the trimmed V and J ends, which lost 3 bases and 3 bases, there was a span of 11 bases. Germline V lookup: CDR1 LNHDA, CDR2 SQIVND (reference sequence). CDR3 DNA: TGTGCCAGTAGTATTGGACGTTCTTACTATGGCTACACCTTC. Translating gives CASSIGRSYYGYTF.

This clone appeared a single time. The chain links TRBV6-5 to TRBJ2-5; 8 bases agree with TRBD1. Germline-derived CDR1 and CDR2 are MNHEY and SVGAGI. CDR3 length: 12 amino acids. V lost 7 bases and J lost 5; bases outside the gene matches: 3. The CDR3 coding sequence is TGTGCCAGCACGGACAGGGCCGAGACCCAGTACTTC. Encoded protein: CASTDRAETQYF.